This T cell receptor (beta chain) was sequenced in a study of T cell responses to AZD1222 COVID-19 vaccine. As concerns this clone: The antigen is unknown.

Trimming took off 0 bases at V and 3 bases at J, with 4 bases between the two ends. CDR1 and CDR2 from the germline V gene are SGHKS and YYEKEE (reference sequence). The CDR3 is 13 residues long. Repertoires were generated with immunoSEQ multiplex PCR, while TCRdb's copy carries only in-frame clones and drops some. The repertoire holds 150,000 or so clones, with around 92% as singletons. Findings and caveats of the study: The span of vaccine-associated CD4 TCRs extended across spike, with dominance at 160-218 and 743-854.

Sequencing used peripheral blood, obtained on day 0 of AZD1222 vaccination. This chain links TRBV5-5 with TRBJ1-5; D not resolved. The clonotype comes from an adult in good health. The CDR3 bases are TGTGCCAGCAGCTTGGAAGTCAATCAGCCCCAGCATTTT. Its protein is CASSLEVNQPQHF.